The sequence of this T cell receptor (beta chain) was determined in a study of T cells in Graves' hyperthyroidism and ophthalmopathy. The overall study: Pretreatment peripheral blood was obtained at initial diagnosis.

Criteria for exclusion of patients were uncontrolled infection, other autoimmune disease, pregnancy or lactation. Amplification yielded TCR beta CDR3 regions, with RNA transcripts as the source. The HTBI primer set drove a first-round RT-PCR of the TCR CDR3. MiXCR was run by TCRdb on the multiplex PCR reads, yielding one entry per CDR3 protein. The repertoire has fewer than 250,000 distinct CDR3 sequences, about 15% of them found once; the top ten carry approximately 30%. Details on this clonotype: The antigen is unknown.

Germline V gene lookup returns CDR1 SGHRS and CDR2 YFSETQ. Losses at the gene ends were 2 bases for V and 6 bases for J; bases not matched to a gene: 7. This CDR3 has 16 amino acids. Study-level points and caveats: Blood also contained most expanded thyroid clonotypes above 0.001. The model made its ophthalmopathy prediction, and onset followed a median about 6.8 months later.

Sequences were obtained from blood. This clonotype was obtained from a woman aged 18-29 years with Graves' ophthalmopathy. The V gene is TRBV5-1, the J gene TRBJ2-3; 12 nucleotides agree with TRBD1. DNA for the CDR3: TGCGCCAGCAGCTTATCCCGCGGGACAGGGGGCGATACGCAGTATTTT. As protein: CASSLSRGTGGDTQYF. Filled out from reference TRBV5-1 and TRBJ2-3, the complete variable domain reads KAGVTQTPRYLIKTRGQQVTLSCSPISGHRSVSWYQQTPGQGLQFLFEYFSETQRNKGNFPGRFSGRQFSNSRSEMNVSTLELGDSALYLCASSLSRGTGGDTQYFGPGTRLTVL.